The 14 T cell receptor beta chains reported below all come from one sample, sequenced in a study of blood T cell repertoires in COVID-19. The table came from immunoSEQ multiplex PCR; TCRdb's copy has only in-frame clones and leaves some out. The sample carries tens of thousands of clones, about 90% recorded once. Sequencing input: peripheral blood. These receptor sequences come from a human donor with active COVID-19. The donor label of this sample is uncertain.

The V and J genes are TRBV12-3 or TRBV12-4 and TRBJ1-2; D not certain. Trimming shortened V by 6 bases and J by 4 bases, and 3 bases separated the two germline ends. The CDR3 contains 10 residues. The CDR3 bases are TGTGCCAGCAGAGCCTATGGCTACACCTTC. Its protein is CASRAYGYTF.

This chain connects TRBV18 to TRBJ2-3; 12 bases align to TRBD2. This CDR3 has 18 residues. Germline V lookup: CDR1 KGHSH, CDR2 LQKENI. J was trimmed by 4 bases and V by 6 bases; bases with no gene match: 14. The CDR3 spells CASSAGTSGFRLPDTQYF. CDR3 coding DNA: TGTGCCAGCTCCGCCGGGACTAGCGGGTTTAGACTGCCAGATACGCAGTATTTT.

The V gene is TRBV9, the J gene TRBJ2-2; TRBD2 is a possible D gene (5 bases). Germline values: CDR1 SGDLS, CDR2 YYNGEE. V lost 0 bases, J lost 2 bases, and 14 bases lay in between. The CDR3 covers 17 residues. This CDR3 is CASSVAGLAVNTGELFF. The CDR3 region has the DNA TGTGCCAGCAGCGTAGCGGGCCTAGCTGTTAACACCGGGGAGCTGTTTTTT.

A single count supports this clone. CDR3 region: CASSIAGGPADTQYF. The CDR3 DNA reads as TGCGCCAGCAGTATAGCGGGGGGGCCCGCAGATACGCAGTATTTT. The chain uses TRBV5-1 and TRBJ2-3; 11 bases fit TRBD2. The CDR3 runs to 15 residues. V lost 5 bases and J lost 4; bases outside the gene matches: 6. Germline V lookup: CDR1 SGHRS, CDR2 YFSETQ.

For the CDR3, the DNA is TGTGCCAGCAGCCGACTGATTAGGGCGGGTGAGCAGTTCTTC. This encodes CASSRLIRAGEQFF. The chain carries TRBV21-1 and TRBJ2-1; the table's D call, TRBD2, has no DNA check behind it. TRBV21-1 is classified as a pseudogene. This CDR3 contains 14 residues.

DNA of the CDR3: TGTGCCAGCAGCCAACGGGGAGGGGGGCCTCCCGAGGGAGAGACCCAGTACTTC. Translating it yields CASSQRGGGPPEGETQYF. The rearrangement joins TRBV4-2 to TRBJ2-5; TRBD2 might be the D (7 bases). CDR3 length: 18 amino acids. V dropped 2 bases and J dropped 4 bases, with 23 bases sitting between them. The germline CDR1 and CDR2 sequences are LGHNA and YNFKEQ.

This chain joins TRBV19 and TRBJ2-7; D is possibly TRBD2 (5 bases). Germline V CDR1 and CDR2: LNHDA, SQIVND (reference sequence). Trimming removed 2 bases from V and 3 bases from J, with 14 bases in between. This CDR3 region has 15 residues. The DNA for the CDR3 is TGTGCCAGTAGTATACATGGCCTTGAGGGCTACGAGCAGTACTTC. The encoded protein is CASSIHGLEGYEQYF.

The J gene is TRBJ2-5, the V gene TRBV7-8; possible D gene TRBD2, 5 bases. This CDR3 has 13 residues. Trimming took 1 base from V and 4 from J, leaving 7 bases between them. Germline-derived CDR1 and CDR2 are SGHVS and FQNEAQ. CDR3 nucleotides: TGTGCCAGCAGCTTAGATCGGGGAGAGACCCAGTACTTC. It encodes CASSLDRGETQYF. Filled out from reference TRBV7-8 and TRBJ2-5, the complete variable domain reads GAGVSQSPRYKVAKRGQDVALRCDPISGHVSLFWYQQALGQGPEFLTYFQNEAQLDKSGLPSDRFFAERPEGSVSTLKIQRTQQEDSAVYLCASSLDRGETQYFGPGTRLLVL.

V and J are TRBV2 and TRBJ1-1; 7 nucleotides align to TRBD1. This CDR3 is 12 amino acids long. CDR1 and CDR2 from the germline V gene are SNHLY and FYNNEI. V gave up 6 bases and J gave up 6 bases; unmatched junction bases: 4. The CDR3 region has the DNA TGTGCCAGCAGGGAACAGGGGTCTGAAGCTTTCTTT. Protein product: CASREQGSEAFF. Full variable domain (rest looked up from reference TRBV2 and TRBJ1-1): EPEVTQTPSHQVTQMGQEVILRCVPISNHLYFYWYRQILGQKVEFLVSFYNNEISEKSEIFDDQFSVERPDGSNFTLKIRSTKLEDSAMYFCASREQGSEAFFGQGTRLTVV.

The gene calls are TRBV7-8 and TRBJ2-7, with TRBD2 matching 9 bases. The length of the CDR3 is 15 residues. Germline V gives CDR1 SGHVS, CDR2 FQNEAQ. V lost 4 bases to trimming and J lost 3 bases; unmatched junction nucleotides: 7. The CDR3 DNA follows: TGTGCCAGCAGCTCCATTAGCGGGGGAGTCTACGAGCAGTACTTC. It specifies CASSSISGGVYEQYF.

This rearrangement joins TRBV2 to TRBJ2-5; 7 positions match TRBD2. CDR3 length: 15 residues. V shed 6 bases and J 4 bases; nucleotides not matched to a gene: 11. Germline CDR1 and CDR2: SNHLY and FYNNEI. As DNA, the CDR3 is TGTGCCAGCAGGGCCGCTAGCGGTGGGCGAGAGACCCAGTACTTC. Its protein product is CASRAASGGRETQYF.

The chain joins TRBV7-2 to TRBJ2-3; weak D call: TRBD1 (5 bases). The length of the CDR3 is 14 residues. Trimming took off 1 base at V and 6 bases at J, with 11 bases between the two ends. Germline V gene data show CDR1 as SGHTA and CDR2 as FQGNSA. CDR3 loop: CASSLGQGRDTQYF. The CDR3 region has the DNA TGTGCCAGCAGCTTAGGTCAGGGCCGCGATACGCAGTATTTT. Variable domain in full (rest from reference TRBV7-2 and TRBJ2-3): GAGVSQSPSNKVTEKGKDVELRCDPISGHTALYWYRQSLGQGLEFLIYFQGNSAPDKSGLPSDRFSAERTGGSVSTLTIQRTQQEDSAVYLCASSLGQGRDTQYFGPGTRLTVL.

V and J are TRBV7-2 and TRBJ2-2; TRBD2 matches at 7 bases. Germline lookup yields CDR1 SGHTA and CDR2 FQGNSA. This CDR3 has 16 residues. V shed 5 bases, J shed 6 bases, and the junction held 12 bases outside the gene matches. The CDR3 sequence: CASSPKASGVSGELFF. DNA of the CDR3: TGTGCCAGCAGCCCCAAAGCCAGCGGGGTCTCCGGGGAGCTGTTTTTT.

V usage is TRBV5-6 and J usage is TRBJ2-1, with 10 bases matching TRBD2. V was clipped by 6 bases and J by 1 base; unmatched bases: 7. This CDR3 contains 16 residues. Germline CDR1 and CDR2: SGHDT and YYEEEE. The CDR3 DNA is TGTGCCAGCACCCTGGGACTAGCGTCTTCCTACAATGAGCAGTTCTTC. Protein product: CASTLGLASSYNEQFF.